Detailed here is one T cell receptor beta chain. The antigen remains undetermined. Repertoires were generated with immunoSEQ multiplex PCR, while TCRdb's copy carries only in-frame clones and drops some. The data hold around 83,000 clones, with approximately 90% observed a single time. The data are from a study of T cell responses to AZD1222 COVID-19 vaccine. Whole-study results and caveats: Variant regions that are unmutated are reportedly the target of nearly half of spike-specific TCRs. Repertoires were sampled only after the peak T cell response.

This TCR came from an adult in good health. The sample consisted of peripheral blood, taken on day 0 of AZD1222 vaccination.

CDR3 residues: CSVVGSGGWAKNIQYF. DNA of the CDR3: TGCAGCGTTGTTGGTAGCGGTGGTTGGGCCAAAAACATTCAGTACTTC. The V and J genes are TRBV29-1 and TRBJ2-4; tentatively, D is TRBD2 (6 bases). Germline assignment: CDR1 SQVTM and CDR2 ANQGSEA. Trimming took 4 bases from V and 1 from J, leaving 17 bases between them. This CDR3 is 16 amino acids long.